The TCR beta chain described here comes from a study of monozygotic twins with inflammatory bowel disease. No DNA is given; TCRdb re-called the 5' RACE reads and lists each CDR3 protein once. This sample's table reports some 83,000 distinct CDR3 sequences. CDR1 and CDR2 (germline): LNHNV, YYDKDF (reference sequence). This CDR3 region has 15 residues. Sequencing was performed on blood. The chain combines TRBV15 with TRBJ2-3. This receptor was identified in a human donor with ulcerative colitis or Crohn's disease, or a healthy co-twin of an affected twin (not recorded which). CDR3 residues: CATSSRLGPTDTQYF.